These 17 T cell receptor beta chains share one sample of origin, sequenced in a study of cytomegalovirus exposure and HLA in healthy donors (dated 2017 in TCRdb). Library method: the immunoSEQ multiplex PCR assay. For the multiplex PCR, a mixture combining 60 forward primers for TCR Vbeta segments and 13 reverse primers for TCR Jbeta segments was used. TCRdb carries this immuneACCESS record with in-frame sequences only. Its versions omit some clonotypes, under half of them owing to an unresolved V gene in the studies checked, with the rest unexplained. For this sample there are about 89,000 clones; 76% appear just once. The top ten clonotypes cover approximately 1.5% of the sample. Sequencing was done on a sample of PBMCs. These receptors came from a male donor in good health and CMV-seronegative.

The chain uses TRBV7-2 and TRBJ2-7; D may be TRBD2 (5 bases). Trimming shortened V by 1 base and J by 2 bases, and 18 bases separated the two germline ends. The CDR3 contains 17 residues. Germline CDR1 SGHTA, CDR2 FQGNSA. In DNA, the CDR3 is TGTGCCAGCAGCTTAGTCCCAAGTGGAGGTACGACCTACGAGCAGTACTTC. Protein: CASSLVPSGGTTYEQYF. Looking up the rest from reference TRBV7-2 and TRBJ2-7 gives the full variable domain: GAGVSQSPSNKVTEKGKDVELRCDPISGHTALYWYRQSLGQGLEFLIYFQGNSAPDKSGLPSDRFSAERTGGSVSTLTIQRTQQEDSAVYLCASSLVPSGGTTYEQYFGPGTRLTVT.

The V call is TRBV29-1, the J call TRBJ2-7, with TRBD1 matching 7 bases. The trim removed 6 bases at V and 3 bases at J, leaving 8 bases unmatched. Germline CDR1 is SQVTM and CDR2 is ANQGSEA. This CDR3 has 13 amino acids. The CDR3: CSVETGKGYEQYF. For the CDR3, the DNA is TGCAGCGTCGAGACAGGGAAGGGCTACGAGCAGTACTTC.

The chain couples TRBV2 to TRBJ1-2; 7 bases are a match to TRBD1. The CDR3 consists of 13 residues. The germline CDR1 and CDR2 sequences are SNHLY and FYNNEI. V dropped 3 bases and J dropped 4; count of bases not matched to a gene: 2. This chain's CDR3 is CASSEDRTYGYTF. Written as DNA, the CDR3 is TGTGCCAGCAGTGAGGACAGGACCTATGGCTACACCTTC.

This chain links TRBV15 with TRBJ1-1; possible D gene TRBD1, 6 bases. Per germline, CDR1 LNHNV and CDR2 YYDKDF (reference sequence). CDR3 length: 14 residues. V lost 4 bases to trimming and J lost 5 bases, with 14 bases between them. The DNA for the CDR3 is TGTGCCACCAGCATTCACACAGGGAATACTGAAGCTTTCTTT. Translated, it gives CATSIHTGNTEAFF.

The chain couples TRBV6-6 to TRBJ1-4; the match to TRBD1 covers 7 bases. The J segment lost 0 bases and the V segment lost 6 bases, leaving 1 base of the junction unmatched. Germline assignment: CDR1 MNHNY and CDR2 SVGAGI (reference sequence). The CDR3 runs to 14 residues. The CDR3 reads CASSRGSTNEKLFF. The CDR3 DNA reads TGTGCCAGCAGCAGGGGGTCAACTAATGAAAAACTGTTTTTT.

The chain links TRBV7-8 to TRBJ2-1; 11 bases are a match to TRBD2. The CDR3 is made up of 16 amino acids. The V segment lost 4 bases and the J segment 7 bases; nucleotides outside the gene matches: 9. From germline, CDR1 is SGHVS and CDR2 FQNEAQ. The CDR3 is CASSSLTSGMSNEQFF. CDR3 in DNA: TGTGCCAGCAGCTCCCTGACTAGCGGGATGAGTAATGAGCAGTTCTTC. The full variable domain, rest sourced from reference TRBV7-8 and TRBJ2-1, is GAGVSQSPRYKVAKRGQDVALRCDPISGHVSLFWYQQALGQGPEFLTYFQNEAQLDKSGLPSDRFFAERPEGSVSTLKIQRTQQEDSAVYLCASSSLTSGMSNEQFFGPGTRLTVL.

The CDR3, as DNA: TGTGCCAGCACACGACAATTTTCAGTTCAGCCCCAGCATTTT. Its translation: CASTRQFSVQPQHF. The chain is built from TRBV2 and TRBJ1-5, with D hard to call. V was clipped by 7 bases and J by 6 bases, with 16 bases between them. The germline V gene encodes CDR1 SNHLY and CDR2 FYNNEI. The CDR3 consists of 14 residues.

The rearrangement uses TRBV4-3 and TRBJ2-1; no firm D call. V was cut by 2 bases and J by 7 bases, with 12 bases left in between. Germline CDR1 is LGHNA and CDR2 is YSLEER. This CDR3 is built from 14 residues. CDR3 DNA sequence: TGCGCCAGCAGCCAATCTCCGGTCGGGAATGAGCAGTTCTTC. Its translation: CASSQSPVGNEQFF.

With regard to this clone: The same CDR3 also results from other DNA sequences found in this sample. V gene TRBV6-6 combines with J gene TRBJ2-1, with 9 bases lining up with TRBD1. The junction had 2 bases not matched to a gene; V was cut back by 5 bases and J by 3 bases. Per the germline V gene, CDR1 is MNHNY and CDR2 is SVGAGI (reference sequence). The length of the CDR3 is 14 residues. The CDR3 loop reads CASSRDRVYNEQFF. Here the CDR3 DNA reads TGTGCCAGCAGTAGGGACAGGGTCTACAATGAGCAGTTCTTC.

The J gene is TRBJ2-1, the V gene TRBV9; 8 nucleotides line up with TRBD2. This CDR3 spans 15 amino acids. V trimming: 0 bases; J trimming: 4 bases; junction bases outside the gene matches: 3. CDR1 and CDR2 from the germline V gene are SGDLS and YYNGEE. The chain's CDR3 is CASSVAGGPYNEQFF. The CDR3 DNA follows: TGTGCCAGCAGCGTAGCGGGGGGGCCATACAATGAGCAGTTCTTC.

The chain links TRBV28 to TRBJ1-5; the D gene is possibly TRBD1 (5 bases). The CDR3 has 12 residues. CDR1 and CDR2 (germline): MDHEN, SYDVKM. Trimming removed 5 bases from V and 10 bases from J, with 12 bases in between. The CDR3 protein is CASSLQGTPQHF. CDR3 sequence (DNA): TGTGCCAGCAGTCTTCAGGGAACTCCCCAGCATTTT.

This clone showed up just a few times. CDR3 bases: TGTGCCAGCAGAAATGGGGCAGGGCCGAGCGGGGAGCTGTTTTTT. Translating gives CASRNGAGPSGELFF. V usage is TRBV5-4 and J usage is TRBJ2-2; possibly TRBD1 for D (5 bases). The germline CDR1 and CDR2 sequences are SGHNT and YYREEE (reference sequence). V dropped 5 bases and J dropped 7 bases, with 18 bases sitting between them. The CDR3 has 15 residues. Filled out from reference TRBV5-4 and TRBJ2-2, the complete variable domain reads ETGVTQSPTHLIKTRGQQVTLRCSSQSGHNTVSWYQQALGQGPQFIFQYYREEENGRGNFPPRFSGLQFPNYSSELNVNALELDDSALYLCASRNGAGPSGELFFGEGSRLTVL.

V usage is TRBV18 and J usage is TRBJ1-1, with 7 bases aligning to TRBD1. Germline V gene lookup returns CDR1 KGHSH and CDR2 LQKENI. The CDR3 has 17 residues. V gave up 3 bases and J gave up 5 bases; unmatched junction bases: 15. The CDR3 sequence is CASSPFGQDWPGTEAFF. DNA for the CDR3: TGTGCCAGCTCACCCTTTGGACAGGACTGGCCGGGGACTGAAGCTTTCTTT.

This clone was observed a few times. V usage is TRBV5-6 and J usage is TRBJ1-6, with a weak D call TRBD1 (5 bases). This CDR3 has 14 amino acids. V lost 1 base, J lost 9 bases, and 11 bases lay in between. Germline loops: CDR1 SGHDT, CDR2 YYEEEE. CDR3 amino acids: CASSLRQGGSPLHF. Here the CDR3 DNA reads TGTGCCAGCAGCTTGAGGCAGGGCGGTTCACCCCTCCACTTT.

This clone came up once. Written as DNA, the CDR3 is TGTGCCAGCAGCTTAGCGGGCGGGGGAGTTTACAATGAGCAGTTCTTC. Translated: CASSLAGGGVYNEQFF. This chain uses TRBV7-6 with TRBJ2-1, with TRBD2 matching over 7 bases. This CDR3 comprises 16 residues. Germline values: CDR1 SGHVS, CDR2 FNYEAQ. V dropped 0 bases and J dropped 4; count of bases not matched to a gene: 6.

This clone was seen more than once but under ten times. CDR3 sequence (DNA): TGTGCCAGCAGCTTTACGCTAGCAGCCCGCACAGATACGCAGTATTTT. Translated: CASSFTLAARTDTQYF. V and J are TRBV7-2 and TRBJ2-3; D possibly corresponds to TRBD2 (5 bases). Germline V gene data show CDR1 as SGHTA and CDR2 as FQGNSA. V gave up 3 bases and J gave up 1 base, with 14 bases separating them. CDR3 length equals 16 residues.

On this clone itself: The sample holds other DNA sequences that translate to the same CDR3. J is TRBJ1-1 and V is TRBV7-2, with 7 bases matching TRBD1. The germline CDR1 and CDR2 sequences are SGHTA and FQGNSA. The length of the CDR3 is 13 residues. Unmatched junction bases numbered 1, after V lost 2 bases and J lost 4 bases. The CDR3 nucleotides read TGTGCCAGCAGCTTAAACAGGGGCACTGAAGCTTTCTTT. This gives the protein CASSLNRGTEAFF.